The 3 T cell receptor beta chains reported below all come from one sample, sequenced in a study of T cell responses to AZD1222 COVID-19 vaccine. Assay used: immunoSEQ multiplex PCR; TCRdb lists only in-frame clones, some missing. The repertoire holds just over 90,000 clones, over 75% seen once, with roughly 2.7% in the top ten. The specimen was peripheral blood, collected 28 days after the second AZD1222 dose. These receptors were taken from an adult who received the AZD1222 COVID-19 vaccine.

The chain couples TRBV11-3 to TRBJ2-2; D possibly corresponds to TRBD2 (7 bases). With 4 bases removed from V and 6 bases from J, the gap between germline ends came to 12 bases. CDR3 length equals 14 residues. Germline V gene lookup returns CDR1 SGHNT and CDR2 YENEEA. The CDR3 DNA follows: TGTGCCAGCAGCTCATGGGAGGGGGCCGGGGAGCTGTTTTTT. Translated: CASSSWEGAGELFF.

This clone appeared a single time. The chain combines TRBV7-9 with TRBJ2-7, with D possibly matching TRBD1 (5 bases). CDR1 and CDR2 (germline): SEHNR, FQNEAQ (reference sequence). Deletions cut 2 bases from V and 4 bases from J, with 6 bases between. There are 12 residues in the CDR3. The CDR3 region has the DNA TGTGCCAGCAGCTTACAGGGATACGAGCAGTACTTC. Its translation: CASSLQGYEQYF.

CDR3 nucleotides: TGTGCCAGCAGTTTGTTTCTAACTAGCACAGATACGCAGTATTTT. Residues: CASSLFLTSTDTQYF. V is TRBV7-9 and J is TRBJ2-3, with unresolved D. There are 15 residues in the CDR3. Germline-derived CDR1 and CDR2 are SEHNR and FQNEAQ (reference sequence). The V end was cut by 6 bases, the J end by 0 bases, with 13 bases between. Combining the CDR3 with reference TRBV7-9 and TRBJ2-3 gives the whole variable domain DTGVSQNPRHKITKRGQNVTFRCDPISEHNRLYWYRQTLGQGPEFLTYFQNEAQLEKSRLLSDRFSAERPKGSFSTLEIQRTEQGDSAMYLCASSLFLTSTDTQYFGPGTRLTVL.